The entry below gives a single T cell receptor (beta chain) sequence along with its context. The sample holds many counts of this clonotype. Its antigen remains undetermined. One base away there is no much larger clone; base qualities are not given. The CDR3 sequence holds 13 residues, the cysteine and phenylalanine included. Only the CDR3 portion is preserved as DNA: 39 bases, with reading frame beginning at the first base. CDR1 SNHLY and CDR2 FYNNEI are derived from the germline V gene. From V the trimming removes 10 bases and from J it removes 2 bases, while the gene matches leave 8 bases of the junction unaccounted for. This specimen belongs to a study of T cell repertoires in cytomegalovirus infection (dated by TCRdb to the late 2010s). Context from the whole study: The HLA type of each donor mattered for the analysis, because public TCR beta signatures pointed to carriage of CMV infection along with the matching HLA type. The study at large found these results: In both this cohort and an independent cohort of some 350 donors, the cumulative frequency of public TCR beta family members distinguished carriers of CMV infection plus the relevant HLA type. The ex vivo response was dominated by HLA-C-restricted CMV-specific TCR beta clonotypes, which also provided the single most frequent clonotype in two of eight donors.

Sequencer: Illumina HiSeq 1500. Through fastp at Q25 and MiXCR, TCRdb rebuilt clones from the public reads, retaining in-frame beta chains. Each entry is one CDR3 protein sequence, shown with its most common DNA and genes. The sample table holds approximately 76,000 distinct CDR3 sequences, of which 3.7% were seen once. The top ten constitute under 6% of the sample. Here the chain combines TRBV2 and TRBJ2-7; TRBD2 lines up with 7 middle nucleotides. The source is a human donor in good health (CMV status not recorded). Some clones in this sample may be carry-over from other donors' samples. Sequencing was performed on PBMCs. The nucleotide sequence reads as follows: TGTGCCACCCAGGCGGGGACTACCTACGAGCAGTACTTC. Its translation is CATQAGTTYEQYF.